The 24 T cell receptor beta chains below all came from one sample that was sequenced in a study of CD8+CD57+ T cells in acquired aplastic anemia. It was genomic DNA that served as the template for profiling TCR beta VDJ and CDR3. TCRdb used MiXCR to reprocess the reads, holding one entry per CDR3 protein. The profile shows 200,000 to 250,000 distinct CDR3 sequences, around half of them singletons. It was patients with CD8+CD57+ cell expansion by flow cytometry who were chosen for sequencing. Sequenced: sorted CD4+, CD8+, or CD8+CD57+ T cells (not recorded which) from PBMCs. Receptors originate from a human donor with aplastic anemia.

The V and J genes are TRBV30 and TRBJ2-7; tentative D call: TRBD2 (6 bases). In germline, CDR1 is GTSNPN, CDR2 SVGIG (reference sequence). The CDR3 consists of 12 residues. With 3 bases removed from V and 0 bases from J, the gap between germline ends came to 6 bases. Here the CDR3 DNA reads TGTGCCTGGAGGGGACTCTCCTACGAGCAGTACTTC. This gives the protein CAWRGLSYEQYF.

Ten or more counts support this clonotype. V and J are TRBV9 and TRBJ2-2; D is unclear. CDR3 length: 12 amino acids. Germline V gives CDR1 SGDLS, CDR2 YYNGEE. The V and J ends lost 4 bases and 4 bases respectively, with 5 bases between them. The CDR3 spells CASSLFTGELFF. The DNA of the CDR3 is TGTGCCAGCAGCCTCTTCACCGGGGAGCTGTTTTTT.

This clonotype was detected ten times or more. V and J are TRBV7-3 and TRBJ1-1, with D unclear. The CDR3 loop spans 13 amino acids. Trimming left V 1 base short and J 3 bases short, with 6 bases between. Germline assignment: CDR1 SGHTA and CDR2 FQGTGA. CDR3 sequence reads: CASSLKFDTEAFF. CDR3 bases: TGTGCCAGCAGCTTAAAGTTCGACACTGAAGCTTTCTTT.

This sequence joins TRBV15 and TRBJ2-7; 9 bases are shared with TRBD1. CDR3 length: 14 residues. CDR1 LNHNV and CDR2 YYDKDF come from the germline V gene (reference sequence). V was pared by 6 bases and J by 4 bases, with 7 bases of the junction left unmatched. The CDR3, as DNA: TGTGCCACCAGTCGGGACAGGGAGAGGTACGAGCAGTACTTC. It encodes CATSRDRERYEQYF. The full variable domain, with the rest looked up from reference TRBV15 and TRBJ2-7, is DAMVIQNPRYQVTQFGKPVTLSCSQTLNHNVMYWYQQKSSQAPKLLFHYYDKDFNNEADTPDNFQSRRPNTSFCFLDIRSPGLGDTAMYLCATSRDRERYEQYFGPGTRLTVT.

The sample holds many counts of this clonotype. CDR3 DNA sequence: TGTGCCAGCAGCTTTTCCGGGACAGCTGAAGCTTTCTTT. Encoded protein: CASSFSGTAEAFF. V is TRBV7-3 and J is TRBJ1-1; the match to TRBD1 covers 7 bases. The CDR3 length is 13 residues. From germline, CDR1 is SGHTA and CDR2 FQGTGA. V shed 3 bases and J 6 bases; nucleotides not matched to a gene: 4.

The V gene is TRBV2, the J gene TRBJ1-3; D remains unclear. The germline CDR1 and CDR2 sequences are SNHLY and FYNNEI. This CDR3 is 16 amino acids long. Trimming took off 7 bases at V and 0 bases at J, with 16 bases between the two ends. CDR3 sequence reads: CASNPTVQISGNTIYF. The CDR3, as DNA: TGTGCCAGCAACCCGACCGTCCAAATCTCTGGAAACACCATATATTTT.

This chain joins TRBV24-1 and TRBJ1-2, with D maybe TRBD1 (6 bases). Germline V gives CDR1 KGHDR, CDR2 SFDVKD. Trimming took off 7 bases at V and 8 bases at J, with 13 bases between the two ends. This CDR3 is built from 12 residues. The CDR3 protein is CATSPRGGGYTF. Written as DNA, the CDR3 is TGTGCCACCAGCCCGAGAGGGGGAGGCTACACCTTC.

This clonotype was seen once. V usage is TRBV25-1 and J usage is TRBJ2-2, with D maybe TRBD2 (6 bases). The germline V and J ends were trimmed by 3 bases and 1 base, with 12 bases remaining between them. Germline CDR1 is MGHDK and CDR2 is SYGVNS. The CDR3 has 16 residues. CDR3 amino acids: CASSDLRGWNTGELFF. The CDR3 bases are TGTGCCAGCAGTGATCTACGGGGGTGGAACACCGGGGAGCTGTTTTTT. The whole variable domain, remainder taken from reference TRBV25-1 and TRBJ2-2, is EADIYQTPRYLVIGTGKKITLECSQTMGHDKMYWYQQDPGMELHLIHYSYGVNSTEKGDLSSESTVSRIRTEHFPLTLESARPSHTSQYLCASSDLRGWNTGELFFGEGSRLTVL.

The rearrangement links TRBV7-6 to TRBJ2-1, with 11 bases fitting TRBD2. The CDR3 is made up of 16 amino acids. J gave up 0 bases and V 2 bases, and 0 bases lay outside the gene matches. Germline lookup yields CDR1 SGHVS and CDR2 FNYEAQ. The CDR3 here is CASSLTSGGSYNEQFF. In nucleotides, the CDR3 is TGTGCCAGCAGCTTAACTAGCGGGGGCTCCTACAATGAGCAGTTCTTC.

The chain combines TRBV7-2 with TRBJ2-2, with no clear D. Germline CDR1 and CDR2: SGHTA and FQGNSA. The CDR3 has 13 residues. Trimming pared 3 bases from V and 6 bases from J, leaving 8 bases between. The CDR3 nucleotides read TGTGCCAGCAGCTTTCACGGATCCGGGGAGCTGTTTTTT. Translated, it gives CASSFHGSGELFF.

This clonotype appeared many times. At one of its ends the junction is not consistent with the germline gene, which may arise from a read error. The chain recombines TRBV6-1 with TRBJ1-5; D call uncertain. CDR1 and CDR2 from the germline V gene are MNHNS and SASEGT. The CDR3 sequence is 14 residues long. The CDR3 loop reads CASSEDEADQPQHF. For the CDR3, the DNA is TGTGCCAGCAGCGAAGACGAAGCCGATCAGCCCCAGCATTTT.

Only one count was recorded for this clonotype. The chain has TRBV2 and TRBJ1-4; possible D gene TRBD1, 6 bases. The V and J ends lost 6 bases and 4 bases respectively, with 18 bases between them. The germline V gene has CDR1 SNHLY and CDR2 FYNNEI. CDR3 length equals 16 residues. This chain's CDR3 is CASSEQGNQNNEKLFF. For the CDR3, the DNA is TGTGCCAGCAGCGAACAGGGAAACCAAAATAATGAAAAACTGTTTTTT.

This clonotype was recorded a few times. In nucleotides, the CDR3 is TGTGCCAGTATCACCCCCCTCACAGGGAATAATTCACCCCTCCACTTT. Amino acid sequence: CASITPLTGNNSPLHF. This chain links TRBV19 with TRBJ1-6; D possibly corresponds to TRBD1 (6 bases). The CDR3 runs 16 residues. The germline V gene encodes CDR1 LNHDA and CDR2 SQIVND (reference sequence). V lost 7 bases, J lost 5 bases, and 18 bases lay in between.

This clonotype was seen ten or more times. V usage is TRBV24-1 and J usage is TRBJ1-5; no clear D. This CDR3 contains 14 residues. V was shortened by 4 bases and J by 0 bases, with 6 bases between the two germline ends. CDR1 and CDR2 (germline): KGHDR, SFDVKD. CDR3 protein: CATSDKNSNQPQHF. Written as DNA, the CDR3 is TGTGCCACCAGTGACAAAAATAGCAATCAGCCCCAGCATTTT.

This chain connects TRBV20-1 to TRBJ2-3, with 10 bases matching TRBD2. J gave up 4 bases and V 0 bases, and 4 bases lay outside the gene matches. CDR1 DFQATT and CDR2 SNEGSKA come from the germline V gene (reference sequence). The CDR3 covers 15 residues. Here the CDR3 reads CSARDKRGGPDTQYF. CDR3 bases: TGCAGTGCTAGAGACAAGCGGGGGGGCCCAGATACGCAGTATTTT.

The rearrangement joins TRBV4-1 to TRBJ1-1, with D perhaps matching TRBD1 (5 bases). Trimming removed 3 bases from V and 3 bases from J, with 17 bases in between. The CDR3 loop spans 16 amino acids. Germline V gene lookup returns CDR1 MGHRA and CDR2 YSYEKL. The CDR3 nucleotides are TGCGCCAGCAGCCATGAGGACGGGGCCCCTGACACTGAAGCTTTCTTT. Its translation is CASSHEDGAPDTEAFF.

The chain links TRBV12-3 or TRBV12-4 to TRBJ2-3; D uncertain. V was clipped by 3 bases and J by 4 bases, with 8 bases between them. This CDR3 is 13 amino acids long. CDR3 loop: CASSLWAPDTQYF. CDR3 nucleotide sequence: TGTGCCAGCAGTTTGTGGGCTCCAGATACGCAGTATTTT.

This sequence joins TRBV6-1 and TRBJ1-5; D is uncertain. The V and J ends lost 8 bases and 0 bases respectively, with 11 bases between them. The CDR3 runs to 14 residues. Germline V CDR1 and CDR2: MNHNS, SASEGT. CDR3 nucleotide sequence: TGTGCCAGCCAACCCCGGCTTAGCAATCAGCCCCAGCATTTT. This codes for CASQPRLSNQPQHF.

This clonotype appeared many times. The chain joins TRBV7-2 to TRBJ2-1; D remains ambiguous. The ends were cut back, 2 bases at V and 0 bases at J, with 14 bases in the middle. CDR1 is SGHTA, CDR2 FQGNSA, per germline. The CDR3 is made up of 17 amino acids. In nucleotides, the CDR3 is TGTGCCAGCAGCTTAACTACAGTTACCCTCTCCTACAATGAGCAGTTCTTC. The encoded protein is CASSLTTVTLSYNEQFF.

The V call is TRBV6-6, the J call TRBJ2-7; 9 positions match TRBD1. The CDR3 is 18 amino acids. CDR1 is MNHNY, CDR2 SVGAGI, per germline (reference sequence). V was pared by 7 bases and J by 3 bases, with 19 bases of the junction left unmatched. The CDR3 DNA is TGTGCCAGCACCAACTCCTGGGACAGGGAATCGATGATCTACGAGCAGTACTTC. As protein: CASTNSWDRESMIYEQYF.

For this clonotype: A much larger clone lies a single base off, so this may be a read error. The genes are TRBV2 and TRBJ1-2, with 7 bases matching TRBD1. Germline CDR1 SNHLY, CDR2 FYNNEI. With V trimmed by 6 bases and J by 7 bases, 2 bases remained unmatched. The CDR3 runs 11 residues. CDR3 in DNA: TGTGCCAGCAGCGACAGGGCTGGCTACACCTTC. Translation: CASSDRAGYTF.

There are many counts of this clonotype. The J gene is TRBJ2-7, the V gene TRBV4-3, with a tentative D call TRBD1 (5 bases). CDR1 is LGHNA and CDR2 is YSLEER in the germline V gene. This CDR3 has 14 residues. Trimming pared 0 bases from V and 5 bases from J, leaving 11 bases between. This chain's CDR3 is CASSQDRVGNEQYF. DNA of the CDR3: TGCGCCAGCAGCCAAGACAGGGTCGGCAACGAGCAGTACTTC.

Many counts were recorded for this clonotype. This rearrangement joins TRBV15 to TRBJ2-1, with D tentatively TRBD2 (6 bases). The germline V and J ends were trimmed by 3 bases and 3 bases, with 15 bases remaining between them. The CDR3 is made up of 16 amino acids. Germline V gene data show CDR1 as LNHNV and CDR2 as YYDKDF (reference sequence). DNA for the CDR3: TGTGCCACCAGCAGTATCCGGGACTCGGTCTACAATGAGCAGTTCTTC. This codes for CATSSIRDSVYNEQFF.

This clonotype was detected many times. The chain employs TRBV6-6 and TRBJ1-5; D is uncertain. V shed 7 bases and J shed 0 bases, with 10 bases lying between them. The CDR3 loop spans 14 amino acids. Looked up from germline, CDR1 is MNHNY and CDR2 is SVGAGI (reference sequence). The CDR3 spells CASNAAYSNQPQHF. The DNA for the CDR3 is TGTGCCAGCAATGCGGCTTATAGCAATCAGCCCCAGCATTTT.